The subject of this entry is one T cell receptor (beta chain). Germline CDR1 and CDR2: SGHNT and YYREEE (reference sequence). CDR3 size: 15 residues. The V segment lost 3 bases and the J segment 4 bases; nucleotides outside the gene matches: 8. Per the authors' pipeline: From reference gene primer amplification, estimates of nucleated cell counts were derived. Assay used: immunoSEQ multiplex PCR; TCRdb lists only in-frame clones, some missing. For V, J and clone size, that table is used; D and trimming come from the DNA. The data show about 100,000 clones, 80% to 95% seen once. This sample is part of a study of blood T cell repertoires in COVID-19. About the research overall: COVID-19 samples collected from the United States, Italy and Spain covered acute and convalescent phases.

This receptor was obtained from a man aged 45-65 years with active COVID-19. The chain has TRBV5-4 and TRBJ2-5, with 8 bases identical to TRBD2. Sequences were obtained from peripheral blood. Written as DNA, the CDR3 is TGTGCCAGCAGCTCGGTAGCGGGGCCGGGAGAGACCCAGTACTTC. Translation gives CASSSVAGPGETQYF.